These 5 T cell receptor beta chains came from one sample sequenced in a study of cytotoxic CD8 clonotypes in ibrutinib-treated CLL. Data came from immunoSEQ multiplex PCR; TCRdb stores just in-frame clones and leaves some out. The profile shows 150,000 to 200,000 clones, about 88% of them singletons. Sequencing was performed on PBMCs, taken at disease progression, from a patient treated with ibrutinib. The receptors here all came from a human donor with chronic lymphocytic leukemia.

The chain joins TRBV5-1 to TRBJ1-4; D possibly corresponds to TRBD1 (5 bases). V lost 0 bases to trimming and J lost 4 bases, with 13 bases between them. The length of the CDR3 is 16 residues. Per the germline V gene, CDR1 is SGHRS and CDR2 is YFSETQ. The CDR3 nucleotides are TGCGCCAGCAGCTTGGCGACAAGGGGCCGTAATGAAAAACTGTTTTTT. Translating it yields CASSLATRGRNEKLFF.

V is TRBV7-9 and J is TRBJ1-1; D is ambiguous. Germline V gene data show CDR1 as SEHNR and CDR2 as FQNEAQ (reference sequence). The V end lost 0 bases, the J end lost 8 bases, and 7 bases lay between the germline ends. The CDR3 sequence is 12 residues long. The CDR3 spells CASSLALGEAFF. CDR3 DNA sequence: TGTGCCAGCAGCTTAGCGCTGGGGGAAGCTTTCTTT.

The rearrangement links TRBV5-1 to TRBJ2-1; TRBD2 matches 14 bases. The CDR3 is 19 residues long. V dropped 4 bases and J dropped 10; count of bases not matched to a gene: 19. Germline values: CDR1 SGHRS, CDR2 YFSETQ. The chain's CDR3 is CASSPETSGRAVFQREQFF. The CDR3 DNA reads TGCGCCAGCAGCCCGGAGACTAGCGGGAGGGCCGTTTTTCAGCGCGAGCAGTTCTTC.

The gene calls are TRBV28 and TRBJ2-7; D may be TRBD2 (5 bases). Per the germline V gene, CDR1 is MDHEN and CDR2 is SYDVKM. The V and J ends lost 2 bases and 1 base respectively, with 9 bases between them. The CDR3 loop spans 14 amino acids. In DNA, the CDR3 is TGTGCCAGCAGTTTAACTAGGGCATCCTACGAGCAGTACTTC. It encodes CASSLTRASYEQYF.

DNA of the CDR3: TGTGCCTGGAGTGCCCTCTACGGGGGTACAGAGAACACTGAAGCTTTCTTT. Translated, it gives CAWSALYGGTENTEAFF. The chain links TRBV30 to TRBJ1-1; possible D gene TRBD1, 5 bases. V was pared by 1 base and J by 1 base, with 19 bases between. Per the germline V gene, CDR1 is GTSNPN and CDR2 is SVGIG (reference sequence). The CDR3 spans 17 residues.